The T cell receptor (beta chain) described here comes from a study of blood T cell repertoires in COVID-19. Study context: Sites in the United States, Italy and Spain provided acute and convalescent COVID-19 samples. The analysed material was cDNA or gDNA that came from T cells, B-cell-depleted T cells, or PBMCs.

V lost 4 bases, J lost 8 bases, and 9 bases lay in between. The CDR3 runs to 13 residues. Germline CDR1 and CDR2: LGHDT and YNNKEL (reference sequence). Original handling: Reference gene primers were amplified, and this amplification served to estimate nucleated cell counts. Libraries were prepared by immunoSEQ multiplex PCR; TCRdb keeps only in-frame clonotypes and omits some of them. Clone size and V and J calls were adopted from that table, with D and trimming inferred from the DNA. The sample lists about 250,000 clones; approximately 86% were seen once. The sequenced sample consisted of peripheral blood. V gene TRBV3-1 (or the pseudogene TRBV3-2) combines with J gene TRBJ1-6; a weak D match, TRBD1 (6 bases). This TCR came from a woman aged 55 to 70 who had recovered from COVID-19. CDR3 DNA: TGTGCCAGCAGCCCCGGACAGTATTCACCCCTCCACTTT. This sequence encodes CASSPGQYSPLHF.